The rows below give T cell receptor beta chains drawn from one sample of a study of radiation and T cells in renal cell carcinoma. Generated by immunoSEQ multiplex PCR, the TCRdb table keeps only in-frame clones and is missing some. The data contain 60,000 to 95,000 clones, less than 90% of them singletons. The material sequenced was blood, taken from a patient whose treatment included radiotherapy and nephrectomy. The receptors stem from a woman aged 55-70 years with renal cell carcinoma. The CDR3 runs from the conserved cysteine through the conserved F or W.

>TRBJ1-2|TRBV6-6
CASSYSVGVGEDGYTF
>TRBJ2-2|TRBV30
CAWTIGLSTGELFF
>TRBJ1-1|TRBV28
CASSFLPRTGGNTEAFF
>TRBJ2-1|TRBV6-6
CASSYSMAEQFF
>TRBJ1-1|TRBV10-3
CAISERGGITEAFF
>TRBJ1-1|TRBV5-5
CASSSPGQGVTEAFF
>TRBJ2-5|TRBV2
CANGQEQETQYF
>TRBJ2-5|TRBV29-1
CSARDQETQYF
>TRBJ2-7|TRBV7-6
CASSLLAGGGYEQYF
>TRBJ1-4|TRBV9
CASSLAPGPYEKLFF
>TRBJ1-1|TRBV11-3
CASSFDMNTEAFF
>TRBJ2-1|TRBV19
CASSIGGTYNEQFF
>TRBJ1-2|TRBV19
CASSIGVFF
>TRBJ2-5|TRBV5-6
CASSLAESTGVQETQYF
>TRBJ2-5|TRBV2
CASSPSRAGGETQYF